What follows is one T cell receptor (beta chain) and its context. Its antigen is unknown. TCRdb's copy holds only in-frame clones and misses some; the assay was immunoSEQ multiplex PCR. The data hold 25,000 to 35,000 clones, with almost 85% observed a single time. These data belong to a study of OX40 agonist ivuxolimab in advanced cancers. As for the study in general: The eligibility criteria allowed prior anti-PD-1, anti-PD-L1 or anti-CTLA-4 therapy, and roughly 39% had some. Notes on the study in general: CD4+ and CD8+ T cells in blood underwent clonal expansion by week 6 at 0.1 to 3.0 mg/kg.

Trimming at V came to 3 bases and at J to 2 bases, leaving 2 bases not matched to a gene. Looked up from germline, CDR1 is SGHAT and CDR2 is FQNNGV. The CDR3 consists of 15 residues. Sequenced material: CD4+ or CD8+ T cells sorted from blood, taken in a trial of the OX40 agonist ivuxolimab. This clonotype was obtained from an adult with an advanced solid tumor such as melanoma, head and neck, liver or kidney cancer. The V and J genes are TRBV11-2 and TRBJ2-1; 9 positions agree with TRBD2. CDR3 amino acids: CASSLGGGAYNEQFF. CDR3 nucleotide sequence: TGTGCCAGCAGCTTGGGCGGGGGGGCCTACAATGAGCAGTTCTTC.